This TCR beta chain was sequenced for a study of T cell responses to AZD1222 COVID-19 vaccine. Study-level findings and limits: At 160-218 and 743-854, vaccine-associated CD4 TCRs were dominant, and they spanned spike.

Repertoires were generated with immunoSEQ multiplex PCR, while TCRdb's copy carries only in-frame clones and drops some. The data show around 88,000 clones, 88% seen once. Concerning this clone: Its antigen is unknown.

This sequence originates from an adult in good health. The specimen was peripheral blood, collected on day 0 of MenACWY control vaccination.

The CDR3 DNA follows: TGTGCCAGCTCACAAAGGACCATCGACACTGAAGCTTTCTTT. Encoded protein: CASSQRTIDTEAFF. The V and J genes are TRBV18 and TRBJ1-1; D is uncertain. The CDR3 covers 14 residues. CDR1 is KGHSH and CDR2 is LQKENI in the germline V gene. Trimming stripped 4 bases from V and 3 bases from J, with 12 bases between.